This TCR beta chain was captured in a study of T-cell memory formation after mild COVID-19. Background on the study: TCR clusters showed largely donor specificity. General study findings and limits: The study found balanced CD4/CD8 in clones contracting day 15 to 85 and a CD4+ lean in later expanders.

This clonotype was seen repeatedly, ten times or more. Its matching antigen is unknown. Between the trimmed V and J ends, which lost 6 bases and 4 bases, there was a span of 15 bases. Per the germline V gene, CDR1 is MNHEY and CDR2 is SVGEGT. The length of the CDR3 is 14 residues. TCRdb called the 5' RACE reads again in MiXCR, with one record for every CDR3 protein. The table includes 350,000 to 500,000 distinct CDR3 sequences, roughly a quarter detected once. The J gene is TRBJ1-1, the V gene TRBV6-2 or TRBV6-3; D remains ambiguous. Material for sequencing was PBMCs or a T cell subset sorted from them (not recorded which). The source of this sequence is an adult woman who had mild COVID-19 (a few samples of this study predate the infection). Cell type and time point are not known. The CDR3 DNA reads TGTGCCAGCAGCGACCCGGGGTGGAGCACTGAAGCTTTCTTT. It specifies CASSDPGWSTEAFF.